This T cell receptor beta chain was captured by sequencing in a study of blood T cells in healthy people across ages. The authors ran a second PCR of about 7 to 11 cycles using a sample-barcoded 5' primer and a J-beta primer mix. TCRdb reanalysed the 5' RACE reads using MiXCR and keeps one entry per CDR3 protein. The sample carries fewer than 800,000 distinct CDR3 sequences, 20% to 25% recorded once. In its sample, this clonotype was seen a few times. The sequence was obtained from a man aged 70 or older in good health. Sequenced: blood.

CDR3 sequence (DNA): TGTGCCAGCAGCCGAGTACAGGGGACTGAAGCTTTCTTT. Its translation is CASSRVQGTEAFF. The gene calls are TRBV14 and TRBJ1-1, with TRBD1 matching 7 bases. V trimming: 4 bases; J trimming: 5 bases; junction bases outside the gene matches: 4. Germline assignment: CDR1 SGHDN and CDR2 FVKESK. The CDR3 runs 13 residues.